Below are 22 T cell receptor beta chains sequenced from a single sample in a study of lymphopenia after photon versus proton radiotherapy. Measured with immunoSEQ multiplex PCR; TCRdb has only the in-frame clones, and not every one. The sample consists of about 30,000 clones, about 94% of them appearing once. Sequencing was performed on peripheral blood, taken from a patient treated with photon-based radiotherapy. Receptor source: a woman aged 50 to 60 with cholangiocarcinoma.

The chain recombines TRBV5-1 with TRBJ1-3; 9 nucleotides match TRBD1. The CDR3 spans 18 residues. V lost 3 bases, J lost 7 bases, and 17 bases stayed unmatched. The V gene's germline CDR1 is SGHRS and CDR2 YFSETQ. The CDR3 loop reads CASSSLGGTGTGRNTIYF. The DNA of the CDR3 is TGCGCCAGCAGCTCCCTCGGGGGTACCGGGACAGGGAGGAACACCATATATTTT.

The chain carries TRBV6-5 and TRBJ1-3; D is unclear. The CDR3 has 13 amino acids. Looked up from germline, CDR1 is MNHEY and CDR2 is SVGAGI. Trimming took 4 bases from V and 2 from J, leaving 6 bases between them. The CDR3 nucleotides read TGTGCCAGCAGTTTATCGGCTGGAAACACCATATATTTT. Translating it yields CASSLSAGNTIYF.

This rearrangement joins TRBV7-2 to TRBJ1-1; tentatively, D is TRBD1 (5 bases). Germline V gene sequence: CDR1 SGHTA, CDR2 FQGNSA. CDR3 length: 14 amino acids. Trimming removed 5 bases from V and 0 bases from J, with 10 bases in between. CDR3 DNA: TGTGCCAGCAGCCCGGGGACGGTGAACACTGAAGCTTTCTTT. Protein sequence: CASSPGTVNTEAFF.

The rearrangement links TRBV11-2 to TRBJ2-2; 7 bases are a match to TRBD2. This CDR3 region has 14 residues. V shed 6 bases, J shed 6 bases, and the junction held 7 bases outside the gene matches. The germline gives CDR1 SGHAT, CDR2 FQNNGV. The CDR3 sequence: CASRNGLVSGELFF. DNA of the CDR3: TGTGCCAGCAGGAACGGACTAGTTTCCGGGGAGCTGTTTTTT.

The chain is built from TRBV18 and TRBJ1-1, with a possible D match to TRBD1 (6 bases). CDR3 length: 15 residues. The germline V gene has CDR1 KGHSH and CDR2 LQKENI. Trimming removed 3 bases at V and 0 bases at J, with 11 bases between. As DNA, the CDR3 is TGTGCCAGCTCACCCCAGACAGGAATGAACACTGAAGCTTTCTTT. Its translation is CASSPQTGMNTEAFF. Filled out from reference TRBV18 and TRBJ1-1, the complete variable domain reads NAGVMQNPRHLVRRRGQEARLRCSPMKGHSHVYWYRQLPEEGLKFMVYLQKENIIDESGMPKERFSAEFPKEGPSILRIQQVVRGDSAAYFCASSPQTGMNTEAFFGQGTRLTVV.

The chain combines TRBV7-2 with TRBJ1-2, with D tentatively TRBD1 (5 bases). Trimming pared 6 bases from V and 5 bases from J, leaving 16 bases between. Germline CDR1 and CDR2: SGHTA and FQGNSA. This CDR3 has 14 residues. CDR3 residues: CASSPYAGPYGYTF. The CDR3 DNA sequence: TGTGCCAGCAGTCCCTATGCGGGGCCTTATGGCTACACCTTC.

This chain uses TRBV7-8 with TRBJ1-1, with D possibly matching TRBD1 (6 bases). The CDR3 length is 15 residues. Per germline, CDR1 SGHVS and CDR2 FQNEAQ. Trimming removed 4 bases from V and 1 base from J, with 13 bases in between. The CDR3 sequence is CASSSSTGPNTEAFF. Here the CDR3 DNA reads TGTGCCAGCAGCTCCTCGACAGGTCCGAACACTGAAGCTTTCTTT.

The rearrangement joins TRBV25-1 to TRBJ1-2; no clear D. The germline CDR1 and CDR2 sequences are MGHDK and SYGVNS. Trimming shortened V by 1 base and J by 6 bases, and 18 bases separated the two germline ends. CDR3 size: 16 residues. The CDR3 protein is CASSESDAPRADGYTF. Written as DNA, the CDR3 is TGTGCCAGCAGTGAATCGGACGCCCCCCGGGCTGATGGCTACACCTTC.

The genes are TRBV19 and TRBJ1-6; no clear D gene. V was shortened by 7 bases and J by 7 bases, with 17 bases between the two germline ends. Germline V gene lookup returns CDR1 LNHDA and CDR2 SQIVND (reference sequence). The CDR3 sequence is 15 residues long. CDR3 protein: CASTPGRTNNSPLHF. The CDR3, as DNA: TGTGCCAGTACCCCGGGGAGGACTAACAATTCACCCCTCCACTTT.

V gene TRBV6-5 combines with J gene TRBJ2-7; perhaps TRBD1 as D (6 bases). Trimming removed 5 bases from V and 4 bases from J, with 18 bases in between. There are 15 residues in the CDR3. Germline V CDR1 and CDR2: MNHEY, SVGAGI. CDR3 in amino acids: CASSGSQGLRYEQYF. The CDR3 nucleotides read TGTGCCAGCAGTGGCTCCCAGGGGTTAAGATACGAGCAGTACTTC.

The chain is built from TRBV10-3 and TRBJ1-2; no reliable D call. From germline, CDR1 is ENHRY and CDR2 SYGVKD. The CDR3 is 13 residues long. V dropped 0 bases and J dropped 9 bases, with 11 bases sitting between them. DNA for the CDR3: TGTGCCATCAGTGAGTCGTTTCCTGTGAGCTACACCTTC. As protein: CAISESFPVSYTF.

The table lists this clone with a count of one. The chain recombines TRBV2 with TRBJ2-3; 10 nucleotides line up with TRBD2. J gave up 4 bases and V 6 bases, and 10 bases lay outside the gene matches. The CDR3 is 16 residues long. Germline V gene data show CDR1 as SNHLY and CDR2 as FYNNEI. The CDR3: CASRLLSGGGSDTQYF. For the CDR3, the DNA is TGTGCCAGCAGACTATTAAGCGGGGGGGGATCAGATACGCAGTATTTT.

V gene TRBV7-6 combines with J gene TRBJ1-2, with 9 bases identical to TRBD1. The CDR3 is made up of 17 amino acids. The germline CDR1 and CDR2 sequences are SGHVS and FNYEAQ. The V segment lost 5 bases and the J segment 1 base; nucleotides outside the gene matches: 11. CDR3 sequence reads: CASSPWTGANVNYGYTF. CDR3 DNA: TGTGCCAGCAGCCCCTGGACAGGGGCCAACGTTAACTATGGCTACACCTTC.

This clone was found once. The genes are TRBV5-4 and TRBJ1-1; 9 bases align to TRBD1. Trimming cost V 0 bases and J 10 bases; bases outside gene matches: 13. There are 16 residues in the CDR3. Germline V gene sequence: CDR1 SGHNT, CDR2 YYREEE (reference sequence). DNA for the CDR3: TGTGCCAGCAGCTTGGCCTCAAGGACAGGGGAGGATGGAGCTTTCTTT. Its protein is CASSLASRTGEDGAFF. The complete variable domain, with remaining parts taken from reference TRBV5-4 and TRBJ1-1, reads ETGVTQSPTHLIKTRGQQVTLRCSSQSGHNTVSWYQQALGQGPQFIFQYYREEENGRGNFPPRFSGLQFPNYSSELNVNALELDDSALYLCASSLASRTGEDGAFFGQGTRLTVV.

The chain uses TRBV29-1 and TRBJ1-1; the D gene is possibly TRBD1 (5 bases). V dropped 7 bases and J dropped 0 bases, with 21 bases sitting between them. There are 16 residues in the CDR3. The germline V gene encodes CDR1 SQVTM and CDR2 ANQGSEA. CDR3 bases: TGCAGCGCAAGGCGGGGGGGGAATGTGATGAACACTGAAGCTTTCTTT. This gives the protein CSARRGGNVMNTEAFF.

This clone was seen a single time. The genes are TRBV6-5 and TRBJ2-1; 9 bases are shared with TRBD1. This CDR3 contains 14 residues. V was pared by 6 bases and J by 7 bases, with 7 bases of the junction left unmatched. Germline V gene sequence: CDR1 MNHEY, CDR2 SVGAGI. This CDR3 reads CASSKLDRGNEQFF. Written as DNA, the CDR3 is TGTGCCAGCAGCAAACTGGACAGGGGTAATGAGCAGTTCTTC.

This clone was detected a few times. The chain is built from TRBV2 and TRBJ1-2, with D unresolved. The CDR3 extends over 12 amino acids. In germline, CDR1 is SNHLY, CDR2 FYNNEI. V was cut by 6 bases and J by 7 bases, with 12 bases left in between. CDR3 in DNA: TGTGCCAGCAGCCCCGGACCGCGTGGCTACACCTTC. This codes for CASSPGPRGYTF.

The rearrangement joins TRBV7-2 to TRBJ2-7; TRBD1 is a possible D gene (6 bases). Per the germline V gene, CDR1 is SGHTA and CDR2 is FQGNSA. CDR3 length: 13 amino acids. The V gene lost 7 bases and the J gene lost 3 bases, with 13 bases spanning the gap. The CDR3 region has the DNA TGTGCCAGCACCCTAGGGACAAGCTACGAGCAGTACTTC. It yields the protein CASTLGTSYEQYF.

This chain links TRBV30 with TRBJ2-7, with D tentatively TRBD1 (5 bases). The CDR3 contains 14 residues. Germline CDR1 reads GTSNPN; CDR2 reads SVGIG (reference sequence). Trimming left V 3 bases short and J 2 bases short, with 14 bases between. CDR3 nucleotides: TGTGCCTGGAGCCTAGACAGCGCGGCCTACGAGCAGTACTTC. Amino acids: CAWSLDSAAYEQYF.

The rearrangement joins TRBV7-2 to TRBJ1-1; D perhaps matches TRBD1 (5 bases). The germline CDR1 and CDR2 sequences are SGHTA and FQGNSA. Trimming stripped 5 bases from V and 1 base from J, with 17 bases between. This CDR3 spans 16 amino acids. The CDR3 protein is CASSQGRTIANTEAFF. CDR3 bases: TGTGCCAGCAGCCAGGGTAGAACAATCGCGAACACTGAAGCTTTCTTT. Full variable domain (missing parts from reference TRBV7-2 and TRBJ1-1): GAGVSQSPSNKVTEKGKDVELRCDPISGHTALYWYRQSLGQGLEFLIYFQGNSAPDKSGLPSDRFSAERTGGSVSTLTIQRTQQEDSAVYLCASSQGRTIANTEAFFGQGTRLTVV.

The rearrangement links TRBV19 to TRBJ2-1; 9 bases align to TRBD1. This CDR3 has 14 amino acids. Looked up from germline, CDR1 is LNHDA and CDR2 is SQIVND (reference sequence). The junction had 5 bases not matched to a gene; V was cut back by 5 bases and J by 6 bases. As DNA, the CDR3 is TGTGCCAGTAGTGCGGGACAGGGTACCAATGAGCAGTTCTTC. This translates into CASSAGQGTNEQFF.

This sequence joins TRBV7-9 and TRBJ2-2, with 9 bases matching TRBD1. This CDR3 region has 16 residues. Germline assignment: CDR1 SEHNR and CDR2 FQNEAQ (reference sequence). V shed 8 bases, J shed 3 bases, and the junction held 10 bases outside the gene matches. The CDR3: CASGIPGQGDTGELFF. The CDR3 DNA follows: TGTGCCAGCGGAATACCGGGACAGGGTGACACCGGGGAGCTGTTTTTT.